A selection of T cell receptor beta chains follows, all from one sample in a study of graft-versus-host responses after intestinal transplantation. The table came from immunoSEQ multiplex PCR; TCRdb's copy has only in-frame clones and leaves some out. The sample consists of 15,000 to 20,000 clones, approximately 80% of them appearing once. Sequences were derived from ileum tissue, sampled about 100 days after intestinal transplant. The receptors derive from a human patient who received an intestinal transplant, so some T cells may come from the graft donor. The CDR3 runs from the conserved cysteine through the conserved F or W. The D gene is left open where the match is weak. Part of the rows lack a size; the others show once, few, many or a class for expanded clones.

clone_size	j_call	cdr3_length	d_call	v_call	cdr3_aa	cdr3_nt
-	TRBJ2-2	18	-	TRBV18	CASSPRGTSPANTGELFF	TGTGCCAGCTCACCCCGCGGGACGTCCCCAGCGAACACCGGGGAGCTGTTTTTT
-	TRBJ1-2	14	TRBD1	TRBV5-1	CASSSTGGAGGYTF	TGCGCCAGCAGCTCGACAGGGGGCGCGGGTGGCTACACCTTC
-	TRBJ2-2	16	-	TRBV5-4	CASSFLSAAVTGELFF	TGTGCCAGCAGCTTCCTATCAGCGGCGGTCACCGGGGAGCTGTTTTTT
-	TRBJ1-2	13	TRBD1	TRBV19	CASRGTENYGYTF	TGTGCCAGTAGAGGGACAGAAAACTATGGCTACACCTTC
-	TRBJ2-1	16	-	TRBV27	CASSFLGLRTWGEQFF	TGTGCCAGCAGTTTCCTGGGACTCCGAACCTGGGGTGAGCAGTTCTTC
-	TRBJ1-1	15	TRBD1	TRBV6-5	CASSGRQGVNTEAFF	TGTGCCAGCAGTGGTAGACAGGGAGTGAACACTGAAGCTTTCTTT
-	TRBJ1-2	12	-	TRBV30	CAWSAGVYGYTF	TGTGCCTGGAGTGCAGGGGTCTATGGCTACACCTTC
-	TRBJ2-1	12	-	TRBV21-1	CASSKHTSGGLF	TGTGCCAGCAGCAAACACACTAGCGGGGGTCTCTTC
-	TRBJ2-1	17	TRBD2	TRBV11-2	CASSLVPSGRAGNEQFF	TGTGCCAGCAGCTTAGTCCCTAGCGGGAGGGCCGGGAATGAGCAGTTCTTC
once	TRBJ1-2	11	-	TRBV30	CAWSLGYGYTF	TGTGCCTGGAGTTTGGGGTATGGCTACACCTTC
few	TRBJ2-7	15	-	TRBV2	CASSEIEVFSYEQYF	TGTGCCAGCAGTGAAATCGAGGTTTTTTCCTACGAGCAGTACTTC
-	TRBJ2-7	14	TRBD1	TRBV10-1	CASSEGQGAREQYF	TGCGCCAGCAGCGAGGGACAGGGGGCGCGGGAGCAGTACTTC
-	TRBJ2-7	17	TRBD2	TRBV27	CASSLIPRLAGADEQYF	TGTGCCAGCAGTTTAATTCCAAGACTAGCGGGAGCCGACGAGCAGTACTTC
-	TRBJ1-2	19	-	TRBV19	CASTPRGGYRRWANYGYTF	TGTGCCAGTACCCCCCGTGGAGGTTACCGACGATGGGCTAACTATGGCTACACCTTC
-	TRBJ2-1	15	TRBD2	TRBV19	CASSTPGLALNEQFF	TGTGCCAGTAGTACGCCGGGACTAGCCCTCAATGAGCAGTTCTTC
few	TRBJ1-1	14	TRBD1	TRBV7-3	CASSHGQGPTEAFF	TGTGCCAGCAGCCACGGACAGGGGCCCACTGAAGCTTTCTTT